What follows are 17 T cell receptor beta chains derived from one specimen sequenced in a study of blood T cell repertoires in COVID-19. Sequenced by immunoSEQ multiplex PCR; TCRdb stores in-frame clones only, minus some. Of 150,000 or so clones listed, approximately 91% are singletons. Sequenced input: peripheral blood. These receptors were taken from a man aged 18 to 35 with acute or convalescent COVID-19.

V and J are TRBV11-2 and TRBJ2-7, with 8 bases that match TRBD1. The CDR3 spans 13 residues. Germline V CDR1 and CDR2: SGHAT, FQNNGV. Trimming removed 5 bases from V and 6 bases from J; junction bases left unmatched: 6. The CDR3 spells CASSTGQGGEQYF. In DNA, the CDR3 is TGTGCCAGCAGCACAGGACAGGGAGGCGAGCAGTACTTC.

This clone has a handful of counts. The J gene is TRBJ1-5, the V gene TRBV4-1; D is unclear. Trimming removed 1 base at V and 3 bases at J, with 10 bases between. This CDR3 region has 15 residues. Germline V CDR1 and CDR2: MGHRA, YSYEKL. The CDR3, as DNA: TGCGCCAGCAGCCAAGCTGGAGTCTTCAATCAGCCCCAGCATTTT. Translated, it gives CASSQAGVFNQPQHF.

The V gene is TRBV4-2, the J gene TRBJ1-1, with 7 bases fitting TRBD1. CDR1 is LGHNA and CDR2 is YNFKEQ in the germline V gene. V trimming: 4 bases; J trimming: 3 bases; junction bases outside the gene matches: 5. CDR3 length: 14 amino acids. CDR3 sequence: CASSPQGVDTEAFF. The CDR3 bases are TGTGCCAGCAGCCCCCAGGGGGTAGACACTGAAGCTTTCTTT.

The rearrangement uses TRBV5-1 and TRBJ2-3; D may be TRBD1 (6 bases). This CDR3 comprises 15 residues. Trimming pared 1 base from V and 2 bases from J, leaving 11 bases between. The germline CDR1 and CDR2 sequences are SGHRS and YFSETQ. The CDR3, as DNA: TGCGCCAGCAGCTTGTGGGACACGACCACAGATACGCAGTATTTT. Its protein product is CASSLWDTTTDTQYF.

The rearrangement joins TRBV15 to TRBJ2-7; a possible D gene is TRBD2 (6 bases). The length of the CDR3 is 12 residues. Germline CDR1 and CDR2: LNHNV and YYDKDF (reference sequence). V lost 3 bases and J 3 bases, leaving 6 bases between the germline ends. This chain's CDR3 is CATSRDYYEQYF. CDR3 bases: TGTGCCACCAGCAGGGACTACTACGAGCAGTACTTC.

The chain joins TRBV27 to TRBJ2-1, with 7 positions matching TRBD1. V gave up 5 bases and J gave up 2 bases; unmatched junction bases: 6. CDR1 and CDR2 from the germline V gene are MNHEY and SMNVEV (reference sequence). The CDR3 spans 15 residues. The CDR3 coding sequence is TGTGCCAGCAGTGCCGGGACAGCTACCTACAATGAGCAGTTCTTC. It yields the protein CASSAGTATYNEQFF.

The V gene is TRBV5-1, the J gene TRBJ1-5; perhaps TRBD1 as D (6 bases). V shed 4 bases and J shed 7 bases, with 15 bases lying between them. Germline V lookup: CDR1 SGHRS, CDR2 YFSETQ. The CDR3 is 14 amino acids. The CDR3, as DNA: TGCGCCAGCAGCCGAGGGGGAGATGGACAGCCCCAGCATTTT. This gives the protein CASSRGGDGQPQHF.

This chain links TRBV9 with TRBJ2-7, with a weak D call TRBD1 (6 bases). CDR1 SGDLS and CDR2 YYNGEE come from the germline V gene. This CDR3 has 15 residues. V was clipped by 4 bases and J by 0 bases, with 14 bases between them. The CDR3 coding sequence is TGTGCCAGCAGCCCACAGGGACATAGCTCCTACGAGCAGTACTTC. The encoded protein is CASSPQGHSSYEQYF.

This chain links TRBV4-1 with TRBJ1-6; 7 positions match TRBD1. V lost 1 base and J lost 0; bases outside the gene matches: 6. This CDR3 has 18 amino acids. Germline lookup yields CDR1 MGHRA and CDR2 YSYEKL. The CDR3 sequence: CASSQVRAGGSYNSPLHF. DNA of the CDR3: TGCGCCAGCAGCCAAGTGCGGGCAGGGGGCTCCTATAATTCACCCCTCCACTTT.

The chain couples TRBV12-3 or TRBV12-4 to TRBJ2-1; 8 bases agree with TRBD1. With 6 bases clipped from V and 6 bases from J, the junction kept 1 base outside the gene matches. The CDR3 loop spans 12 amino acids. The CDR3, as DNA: TGTGCCAGCAGAACAGGGGGCAATGAGCAGTTCTTC. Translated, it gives CASRTGGNEQFF.

CDR3 bases: TGCGCCAGCAGCCAAGACAGGGTCCCCTACAATGAGCAGTTCTTC. It codes for CASSQDRVPYNEQFF. V usage is TRBV4-1 and J usage is TRBJ2-1, with D possibly matching TRBD1 (5 bases). CDR1 is MGHRA and CDR2 is YSYEKL in the germline V gene. The V and J ends lost 0 bases and 2 bases respectively, with 8 bases between them. This CDR3 is built from 15 residues.

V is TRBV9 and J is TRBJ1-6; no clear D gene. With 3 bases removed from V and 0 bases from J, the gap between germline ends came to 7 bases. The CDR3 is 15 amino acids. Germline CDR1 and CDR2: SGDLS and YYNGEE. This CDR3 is CASSEMSSYNSPLHF. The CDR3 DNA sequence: TGTGCCAGCAGCGAAATGAGCTCCTATAATTCACCCCTCCACTTT.

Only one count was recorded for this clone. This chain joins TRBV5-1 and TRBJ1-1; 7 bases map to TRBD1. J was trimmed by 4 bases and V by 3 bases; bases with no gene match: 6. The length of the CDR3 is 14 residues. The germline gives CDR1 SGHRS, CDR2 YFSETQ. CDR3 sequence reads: CASSSRQGGTEAFF. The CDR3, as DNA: TGCGCCAGCAGCTCCCGACAGGGAGGCACTGAAGCTTTCTTT.

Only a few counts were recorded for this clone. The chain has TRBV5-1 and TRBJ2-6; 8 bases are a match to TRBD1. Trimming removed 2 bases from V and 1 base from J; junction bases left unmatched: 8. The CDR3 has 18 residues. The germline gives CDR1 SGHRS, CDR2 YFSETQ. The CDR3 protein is CASSLLTGASSGANVLTF. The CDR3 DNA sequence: TGCGCCAGCAGCTTACTGACAGGGGCGTCGTCTGGGGCCAACGTCCTGACTTTC.

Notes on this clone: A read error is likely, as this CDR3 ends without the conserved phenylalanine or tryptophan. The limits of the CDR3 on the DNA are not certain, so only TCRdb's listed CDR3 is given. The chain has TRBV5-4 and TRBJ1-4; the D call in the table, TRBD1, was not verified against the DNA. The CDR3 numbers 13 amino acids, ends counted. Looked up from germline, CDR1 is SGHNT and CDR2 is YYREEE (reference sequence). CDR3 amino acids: CASSFRGDPLFSV.

The CDR3 protein is CASSSYRGKNGYTF. CDR3 DNA: TGTGCCAGCAGCTCCTACAGGGGGAAGAATGGCTACACCTTC. This sequence joins TRBV9 and TRBJ1-2; 8 bases map to TRBD1. The CDR3 runs 14 residues. Germline loops: CDR1 SGDLS, CDR2 YYNGEE. V shed 4 bases and J 6 bases; nucleotides not matched to a gene: 8.

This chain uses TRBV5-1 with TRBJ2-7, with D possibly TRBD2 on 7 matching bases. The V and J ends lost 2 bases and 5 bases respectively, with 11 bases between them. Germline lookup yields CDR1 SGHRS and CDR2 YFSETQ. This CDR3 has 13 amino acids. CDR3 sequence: CASSFRGADEQYF. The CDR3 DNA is TGCGCCAGCAGCTTTCGGGGGGCGGACGAGCAGTACTTC.